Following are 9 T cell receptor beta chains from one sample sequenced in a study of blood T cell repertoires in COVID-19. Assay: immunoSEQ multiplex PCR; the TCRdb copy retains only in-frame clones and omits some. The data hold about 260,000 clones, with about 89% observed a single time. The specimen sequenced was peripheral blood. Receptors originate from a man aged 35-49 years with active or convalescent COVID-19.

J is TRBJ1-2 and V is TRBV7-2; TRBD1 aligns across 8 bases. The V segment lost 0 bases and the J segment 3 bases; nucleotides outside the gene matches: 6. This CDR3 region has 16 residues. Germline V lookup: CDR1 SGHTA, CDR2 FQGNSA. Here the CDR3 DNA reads TGTGCCAGCAGCTTAGCTGCCGGACAGGGTGACTATGGCTACACCTTC. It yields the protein CASSLAAGQGDYGYTF.

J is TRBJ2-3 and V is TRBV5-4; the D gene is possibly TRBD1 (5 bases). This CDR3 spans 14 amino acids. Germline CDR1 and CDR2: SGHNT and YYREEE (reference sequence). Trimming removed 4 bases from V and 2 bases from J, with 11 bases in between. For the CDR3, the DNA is TGTGCCAGCAGCCCCGACAGCATCACAGATACGCAGTATTTT. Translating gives CASSPDSITDTQYF.

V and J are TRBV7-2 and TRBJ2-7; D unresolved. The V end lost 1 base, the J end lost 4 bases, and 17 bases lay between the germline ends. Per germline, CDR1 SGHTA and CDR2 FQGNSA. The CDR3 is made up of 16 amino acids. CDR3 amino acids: CASSLGAVPFSYEQYF. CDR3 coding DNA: TGTGCCAGCAGCTTAGGGGCAGTCCCCTTCTCTTACGAGCAGTACTTC.

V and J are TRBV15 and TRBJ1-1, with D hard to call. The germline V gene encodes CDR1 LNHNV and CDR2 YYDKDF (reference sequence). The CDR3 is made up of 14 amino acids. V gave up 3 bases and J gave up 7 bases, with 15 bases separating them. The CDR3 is CATSSSRAGREAFF. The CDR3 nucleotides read TGTGCCACCAGCAGTTCGCGGGCAGGACGTGAAGCTTTCTTT.

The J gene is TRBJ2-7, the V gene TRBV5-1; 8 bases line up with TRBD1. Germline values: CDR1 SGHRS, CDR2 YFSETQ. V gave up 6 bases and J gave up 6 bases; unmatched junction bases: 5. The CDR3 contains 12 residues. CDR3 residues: CASTGQGAEQYF. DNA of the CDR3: TGCGCCAGCACAGGACAGGGTGCCGAGCAGTACTTC.

The CDR3 is CASSQGASVYEQYF. The DNA for the CDR3 is TGTGCCAGCAGCCAAGGGGCCTCCGTCTACGAGCAGTACTTC. This chain joins TRBV3-1 (or the pseudogene TRBV3-2) and TRBJ2-7; no clear D. The V gene's germline CDR1 is LGHDT and CDR2 YNNKEL (reference sequence). The CDR3 runs to 14 residues. V gave up 1 base and J gave up 3 bases, with 10 bases separating them.

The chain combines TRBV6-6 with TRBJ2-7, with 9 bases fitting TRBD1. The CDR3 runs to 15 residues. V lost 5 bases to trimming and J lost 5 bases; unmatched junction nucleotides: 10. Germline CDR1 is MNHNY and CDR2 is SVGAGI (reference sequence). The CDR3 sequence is CASSRSGQGPHEQYF. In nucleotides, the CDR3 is TGTGCCAGCAGTCGATCGGGACAGGGTCCCCACGAGCAGTACTTC.

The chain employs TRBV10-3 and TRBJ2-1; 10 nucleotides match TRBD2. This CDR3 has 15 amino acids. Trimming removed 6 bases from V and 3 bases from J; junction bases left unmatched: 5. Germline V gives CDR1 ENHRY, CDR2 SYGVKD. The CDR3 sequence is CAIRTGTSDYNEQFF. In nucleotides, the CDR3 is TGTGCCATCAGGACCGGGACTAGCGACTACAATGAGCAGTTCTTC.

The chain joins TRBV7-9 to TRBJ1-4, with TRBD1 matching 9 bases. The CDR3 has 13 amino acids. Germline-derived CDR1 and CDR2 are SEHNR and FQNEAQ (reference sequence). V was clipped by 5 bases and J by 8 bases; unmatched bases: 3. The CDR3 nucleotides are TGTGCCAGCAGCGGACAGGGGAAAGAAAAACTGTTTTTT. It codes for CASSGQGKEKLFF. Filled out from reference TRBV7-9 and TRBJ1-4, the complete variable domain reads DTGVSQNPRHKITKRGQNVTFRCDPISEHNRLYWYRQTLGQGPEFLTYFQNEAQLEKSRLLSDRFSAERPKGSFSTLEIQRTEQGDSAMYLCASSGQGKEKLFFGSGTQLSVL.